This T cell receptor beta chain is from a study of T cell responses to AZD1222 COVID-19 vaccine. Study-wide points: Mostly white British, mostly female donors; authors suggested clonal diversity may be underestimated.

This CDR3 has 11 residues. Trimming stripped 6 bases from V and 8 bases from J, with 9 bases between. The V gene's germline CDR1 is SGHAT and CDR2 FQNNGV. Concerning this clone: As yet, its antigen is unknown.

TCRdb keeps only in-frame clones here, not all; method: immunoSEQ multiplex PCR. The sample shows 150,000 to 200,000 clones, about 94% of them seen only once. The chain links TRBV11-2 to TRBJ2-3, with D hard to call. The source is an adult in good health. The sequences come from peripheral blood, collected on day 0 of AZD1222 vaccination. The CDR3 sequence is CASSALATQYF. CDR3 nucleotide sequence: TGTGCCAGCAGTGCGTTGGCTACGCAGTATTTT.